This T cell receptor (beta chain) was identified during a study of shared clonotypes between healthy human individuals. Whole-study results and caveats: In a handful of donors, approximately 5% of naive CD4 clonotypes appeared in common.

The CDR3 runs 15 residues. Germline values: CDR1 SGHTA, CDR2 FQGNSA. V shed 5 bases and J shed 7 bases, with 20 bases lying between them. TCRdb's copy holds only in-frame clones and misses some; the assay was immunoSEQ multiplex PCR. The top ten hold around 0.13% of the sample, which has under 2,500,000 clones, 90% to 97% seen once. This clone occurred once. Its cognate antigen is unknown. This receptor was identified in a young man in good health. The J gene is TRBJ2-5, the V gene TRBV7-2, with a weak D call TRBD2 (6 bases). Source material: naive CD4+ T cells sorted from blood. As to subset: CD45RA+ positively selected. In DNA form, the CDR3 reads TGTGCCAGCAGCGCGACTAGTAGGGGCCGAGGGACCCAGTACTTC. Protein product: CASSATSRGRGTQYF.